The entry below gives a single T cell receptor beta chain sequence along with its context. Its antigen is not identified. Other DNA sequences in the same sample also yield this CDR3. The CDR3 contains 12 residues. Germline V gives CDR1 MNHNY, CDR2 SVGAGI (reference sequence). V gave up 4 bases and J gave up 5 bases, with 8 bases separating them. Libraries were prepared by immunoSEQ multiplex PCR; TCRdb keeps only in-frame clonotypes and omits some of them. The sample lists 45,000 to 60,000 clones, 92% occurring once. This entry belongs to a study of graft-versus-host responses after intestinal transplantation. Points from the study as a whole: Among circulating GvH clones, peak levels were associated with early post-transplant declines in HvG clones. Clonal ratios of graft-versus-host to host-versus-graft in allografts were high for patients exhibiting graft-donor T cell macrochimerism.

This TCR came from a human donor who was the organ donor for an intestinal transplant. Material: unstimulated CD4+ T cells sorted from spleen or lymph node cells, obtained before transplant. This chain connects TRBV6-6 to TRBJ2-5, with D hard to call. In DNA, the CDR3 is TGTGCCAGCAGTTGGGGTTGGGAGACCCAGTACTTC. Protein: CASSWGWETQYF.